These T cell receptor beta chains were read from a single sample in a study of molecular identifiers for immune sequencing clone quantification. TCRdb passed the PCR reads through MiXCR, listing each CDR3 protein once. This table has about 640,000 distinct CDR3 sequences, about 20% appearing once. Input material: naive CD8+ T cells from blood, with Jurkat cell RNA spiked in. Receptors originate from a human donor in good health. Some libraries in this study had Jurkat cell RNA spiked in. CDR3s include the opening cysteine and the closing phenylalanine or tryptophan. A D gene is named only where the DNA matches it firmly. Some rows have no size entry. The others give once, few or many, or a class for an expanded clone.

clone size: few
V gene: TRBV30
D gene: -
J gene: TRBJ1-2
CDR3 protein: CAWRAGRNYGYTF
CDR3 DNA: TGTGCCTGGCGAGCGGGCCGCAACTATGGCTACACCTTC

clone size: many
V gene: TRBV6-5
D gene: -
J gene: TRBJ1-1
CDR3 protein: CASMRPYDTEAFF
CDR3 DNA: TGTGCCAGCATGCGGCCATACGACACTGAAGCTTTCTTT

clone size: few
V gene: TRBV4-1
D gene: TRBD2
J gene: TRBJ2-1
CDR3 protein: CASSQDLLADEQFF
CDR3 DNA: TGCGCCAGCAGCCAAGATCTGCTAGCGGATGAACAGTTCTTC

clone size: many
V gene: TRBV7-9
D gene: -
J gene: TRBJ1-5
CDR3 protein: CASSLGQGNQPQHF
CDR3 DNA: TGTGCCAGCAGCTTAGGACAGGGCAATCAGCCCCAGCATTTT

clone size: many
V gene: TRBV7-2
D gene: TRBD1
J gene: TRBJ1-3
CDR3 protein: CASSLVGQGSGNTIYF
CDR3 DNA: TGTGCCAGCAGCTTAGTTGGACAGGGCTCTGGAAACACCATATATTTT

clone size: many
V gene: TRBV4-1
D gene: -
J gene: TRBJ2-7
CDR3 protein: CASSQWDGPYEQYF
CDR3 DNA: TGCGCCAGCAGCCAATGGGACGGACCCTACGAGCAGTACTTC

clone size: few
V gene: TRBV5-8
D gene: TRBD1
J gene: TRBJ1-5
CDR3 protein: CASSLRDRGPPQHF
CDR3 DNA: TGTGCCAGCAGCTTGCGGGACAGGGGGCCGCCCCAGCATTTT

clone size: many
V gene: TRBV16
D gene: TRBD2
J gene: TRBJ2-5
CDR3 protein: CASSQSLSGGKQETQYF
CDR3 DNA: TGTGCCAGCAGCCAATCTCTCAGCGGGGGTAAGCAAGAGACCCAGTACTTC

clone size: many
V gene: TRBV19
D gene: -
J gene: TRBJ2-7
CDR3 protein: CATGPPYEQYF
CDR3 DNA: TGTGCCACCGGACCCCCCTACGAGCAGTACTTC

clone size: few
V gene: TRBV19
D gene: TRBD1
J gene: TRBJ1-1
CDR3 protein: CASRTGLSYTEAFF
CDR3 DNA: TGTGCCAGTAGGACAGGGTTGAGTTACACTGAAGCTTTCTTT

clone size: -
V gene: TRBV4-3
D gene: TRBD2
J gene: TRBJ2-1
CDR3 protein: CASSQDYLAGTYNEQFF
CDR3 DNA: TGCGCCAGCAGCCAAGATTATCTAGCGGGGACCTACAATGAGCAGTTCTTC

clone size: once
V gene: TRBV4-1
D gene: -
J gene: TRBJ2-3
CDR3 protein: CASSPGTYTDTQYF
CDR3 DNA: TGCGCCAGCAGCCCGGGGACTTACACAGATACGCAGTATTTT

clone size: many
V gene: TRBV5-8
D gene: -
J gene: TRBJ2-6
CDR3 protein: CASSLLAVTGANVLTF
CDR3 DNA: TGTGCCAGCAGCTTGTTGGCAGTTACTGGGGCCAACGTCCTGACTTTC

clone size: many
V gene: TRBV2
D gene: -
J gene: TRBJ2-3
CDR3 protein: CASSESQQYTQYF
CDR3 DNA: TGTGCCAGCAGTGAATCTCAACAATATACGCAGTATTTT

clone size: few
V gene: TRBV9
D gene: TRBD2
J gene: TRBJ2-5
CDR3 protein: CASSVGLAGAETQYF
CDR3 DNA: TGTGCCAGCAGCGTAGGACTAGCGGGGGCGGAGACCCAGTACTTC

clone size: many
V gene: TRBV20-1
D gene: TRBD1
J gene: TRBJ2-3
CDR3 protein: CSARRPGQITDTQYF
CDR3 DNA: TGCAGTGCTAGACGCCCGGGACAGATAACAGATACGCAGTATTTT

clone size: -
V gene: TRBV19
D gene: -
J gene: TRBJ1-5
CDR3 protein: CASSLSTQPQHF
CDR3 DNA: TGTGCCAGTAGTCTCAGCACGCAGCCCCAGCATTTT

clone size: once
V gene: TRBV7-2
D gene: TRBD2
J gene: TRBJ2-1
CDR3 protein: CASSSTGLVGYSEQFF
CDR3 DNA: TGTGCCAGCAGCTCAACCGGACTAGTGGGGTACAGTGAGCAGTTCTTC

clone size: few
V gene: TRBV4-1
D gene: TRBD2
J gene: TRBJ2-1
CDR3 protein: CASSPSGGGNYNEQFF
CDR3 DNA: TGCGCCAGCAGCCCCTCCGGCGGGGGGAACTACAATGAGCAGTTCTTC

clone size: many
V gene: TRBV12-3/TRBV12-4
D gene: TRBD2
J gene: TRBJ2-3
CDR3 protein: CASSILGLAGGKDTSTDTQYF
CDR3 DNA: TGTGCCAGCAGCATTCTTGGACTAGCGGGAGGAAAAGATACTAGCACAGATACGCAGTATTTT

clone size: -
V gene: TRBV5-4
D gene: TRBD1
J gene: TRBJ2-7
CDR3 protein: CASSPGQGSHEQYF
CDR3 DNA: TGTGCCAGCAGCCCGGGACAGGGTAGCCACGAGCAGTACTTC

clone size: many
V gene: TRBV3-1
D gene: -
J gene: TRBJ2-6
CDR3 protein: CASSPGPPGANVLTF
CDR3 DNA: TGTGCCAGCAGCCCCGGCCCTCCCGGGGCCAACGTCCTGACTTTC

clone size: many
V gene: TRBV25-1
D gene: -
J gene: TRBJ2-1
CDR3 protein: CASSERTGRSGGSYNEQFF
CDR3 DNA: TGTGCCAGCAGTGAACGGACAGGGAGGAGCGGGGGGTCCTACAATGAGCAGTTCTTC

clone size: -
V gene: TRBV27
D gene: -
J gene: TRBJ2-5
CDR3 protein: CATMGVIGSRPGETRYF
CDR3 DNA: TGTGCCACCATGGGGGTTATAGGATCTCGACCCGGGGAGACCCGGTACTTC

clone size: many
V gene: TRBV6-5
D gene: -
J gene: TRBJ2-3
CDR3 protein: CASSPSLHTDTQYF
CDR3 DNA: TGTGCCAGCAGTCCCTCACTCCACACAGATACGCAGTATTTT

clone size: -
V gene: TRBV4-3
D gene: -
J gene: TRBJ2-5
CDR3 protein: CASSQDVRSVGSMEGTQYF
CDR3 DNA: TGCGCCAGCAGCCAAGATGTTCGATCAGTTGGGTCGATGGAGGGGACCCAGTACTTC

clone size: many
V gene: TRBV19
D gene: -
J gene: TRBJ2-7
CDR3 protein: CASSTATRGRSYEQYF
CDR3 DNA: TGTGCCAGTAGTACGGCAACCCGAGGTCGGTCCTACGAGCAGTACTTC

clone size: -
V gene: TRBV20-1
D gene: TRBD1
J gene: TRBJ2-7
CDR3 protein: CGARELFAGTGGNEQYF
CDR3 DNA: TGCGGTGCTAGAGAGCTCTTCGCCGGGACAGGGGGAAACGAGCAGTACTTC

clone size: few
V gene: TRBV12-3/TRBV12-4
D gene: -
J gene: TRBJ2-3
CDR3 protein: CASSTQGLDTQYF
CDR3 DNA: TGTGCCAGCAGTACACAGGGTTTAGATACGCAGTATTTT

clone size: many
V gene: TRBV11-2
D gene: -
J gene: TRBJ2-5
CDR3 protein: CASTPTGTAYGGTQYF
CDR3 DNA: TGTGCCAGCACCCCCACCGGGACAGCGTACGGGGGGACCCAGTACTTC

clone size: many
V gene: TRBV7-9
D gene: -
J gene: TRBJ1-4
CDR3 protein: CASSLAEGPGEKLFF
CDR3 DNA: TGTGCCAGCAGCTTAGCGGAGGGGCCGGGTGAAAAACTGTTTTTT

clone size: many
V gene: TRBV12-3/TRBV12-4
D gene: -
J gene: TRBJ2-7
CDR3 protein: CASSFGSGGDEQYF
CDR3 DNA: TGTGCCAGCAGTTTTGGTTCGGGGGGCGACGAGCAGTACTTC

clone size: many
V gene: TRBV28
D gene: -
J gene: TRBJ2-5
CDR3 protein: CASSLLGLYGTVSETQYF
CDR3 DNA: TGTGCCAGCAGTTTGTTGGGTCTTTACGGGACGGTTTCAGAGACCCAGTACTTC

clone size: -
V gene: TRBV6-2/TRBV6-3
D gene: TRBD1
J gene: TRBJ2-1
CDR3 protein: CASRKGTESSYNEQFF
CDR3 DNA: TGTGCCAGCAGAAAAGGGACAGAAAGCTCCTACAATGAGCAGTTCTTC

clone size: few
V gene: TRBV19
D gene: -
J gene: TRBJ1-5
CDR3 protein: CASDTGISAHQPQHF
CDR3 DNA: TGTGCCAGCGATACAGGGATCTCAGCCCATCAGCCCCAGCATTTT

clone size: many
V gene: TRBV4-2
D gene: -
J gene: TRBJ1-5
CDR3 protein: CASSQAVGYSNQPQHF
CDR3 DNA: TGTGCCAGCAGCCAAGCGGTCGGATATAGCAATCAGCCCCAGCATTTT

clone size: many
V gene: TRBV19
D gene: -
J gene: TRBJ2-6
CDR3 protein: CASSIDSRLSGANVLTF
CDR3 DNA: TGTGCCAGTAGTATAGATTCGCGGCTCTCTGGGGCCAACGTCCTGACTTTC

clone size: few
V gene: TRBV15
D gene: -
J gene: TRBJ2-3
CDR3 protein: CATSKDLGWGNTDTQYF
CDR3 DNA: TGTGCCACCAGCAAGGATTTAGGGTGGGGGAACACAGATACGCAGTATTTT

clone size: many
V gene: TRBV6-5
D gene: -
J gene: TRBJ2-1
CDR3 protein: CASSYTQDDEQFF
CDR3 DNA: TGTGCCAGCAGTTACACCCAAGACGATGAGCAGTTCTTC

clone size: once
V gene: TRBV5-1
D gene: -
J gene: TRBJ2-7
CDR3 protein: CASSLETEFYEQYF
CDR3 DNA: TGCGCCAGCAGCTTGGAGACGGAGTTCTACGAGCAGTACTTC

clone size: many
V gene: TRBV4-1
D gene: TRBD2
J gene: TRBJ2-5
CDR3 protein: CASSQGDGGEETQYF
CDR3 DNA: TGCGCCAGCAGCCAAGGCGACGGGGGGGAAGAGACCCAGTACTTC